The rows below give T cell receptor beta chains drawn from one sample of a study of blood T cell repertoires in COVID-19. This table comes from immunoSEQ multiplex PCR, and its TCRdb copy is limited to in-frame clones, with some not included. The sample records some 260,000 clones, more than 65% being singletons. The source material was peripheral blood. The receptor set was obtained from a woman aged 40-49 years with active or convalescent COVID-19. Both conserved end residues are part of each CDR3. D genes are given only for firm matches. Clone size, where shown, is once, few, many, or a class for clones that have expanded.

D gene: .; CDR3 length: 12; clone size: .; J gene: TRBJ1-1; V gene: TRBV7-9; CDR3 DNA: TGTGCCAGCAGCCAATCAAACACTGAAGCTTTCTTT; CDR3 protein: CASSQSNTEAFF
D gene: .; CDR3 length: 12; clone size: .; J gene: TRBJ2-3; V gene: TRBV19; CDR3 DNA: TGTGCCAGTACCTCAGGGGGGGATACGCAGTATTTT; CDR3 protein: CASTSGGDTQYF
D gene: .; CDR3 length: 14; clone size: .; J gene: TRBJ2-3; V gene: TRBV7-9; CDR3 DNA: TGTGCCAGCAGCTTAACCGCTAGCCCAGATACGCAGTATTTT; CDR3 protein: CASSLTASPDTQYF
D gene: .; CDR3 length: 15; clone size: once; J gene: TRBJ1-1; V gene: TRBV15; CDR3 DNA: TGTGCCACCAGCAGGTCTGGGGAGGCGAACACTGAAGCTTTCTTT; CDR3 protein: CATSRSGEANTEAFF
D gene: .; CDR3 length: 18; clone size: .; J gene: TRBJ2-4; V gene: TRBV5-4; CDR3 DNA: TGTGCCAGCAGCTTGGGCCCCGGTGGGGGGTTAACCAAAAACATTCAGTACTTC; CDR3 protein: CASSLGPGGGLTKNIQYF
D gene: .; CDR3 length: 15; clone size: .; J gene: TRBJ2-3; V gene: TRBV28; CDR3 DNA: TGTGCCAGCATTGATAACAGGGTCCAAACAGATACGCAGTATTTT; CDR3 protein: CASIDNRVQTDTQYF
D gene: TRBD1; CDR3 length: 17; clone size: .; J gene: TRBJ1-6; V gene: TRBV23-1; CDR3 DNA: TGCGCCAGCAGTCAATGGACAGGCCTAGGTGGTAATTCACCCCTCCACTTT; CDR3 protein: CASSQWTGLGGNSPLHF
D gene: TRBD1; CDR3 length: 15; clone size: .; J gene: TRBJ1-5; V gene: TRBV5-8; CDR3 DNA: TGTGCCAGCAGCTTGTTCCAGGGGGCGAGTGGGCCCCAGCATTTT; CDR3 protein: CASSLFQGASGPQHF
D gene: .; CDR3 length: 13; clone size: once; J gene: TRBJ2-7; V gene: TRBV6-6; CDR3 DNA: TGTGCCAGCAGTCGGGTCACGAGCTACGAGCAGTACTTC; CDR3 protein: CASSRVTSYEQYF
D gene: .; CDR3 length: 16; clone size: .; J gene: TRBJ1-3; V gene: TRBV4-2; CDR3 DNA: TGTGCCAGCAGCCAACTAACAGCCAGCTCTGGAAACACCATATATTTT; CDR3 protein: CASSQLTASSGNTIYF
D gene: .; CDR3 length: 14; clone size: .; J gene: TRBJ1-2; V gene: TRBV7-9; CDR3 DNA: TGTGCCAGCAGCTTAGTGCTACAGCTCTATGGCTACACCTTC; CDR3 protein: CASSLVLQLYGYTF
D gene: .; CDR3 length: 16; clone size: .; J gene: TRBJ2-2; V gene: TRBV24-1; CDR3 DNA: TGTGCCACCAGTGATTTCGATCGGGGGAACACCGGGGAGCTGTTTTTT; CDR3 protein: CATSDFDRGNTGELFF
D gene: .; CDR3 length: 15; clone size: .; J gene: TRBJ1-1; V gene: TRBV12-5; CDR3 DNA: TGTGCTAGTGGTCCCCCAGGGGCTGTGAACACTGAAGCTTTCTTT; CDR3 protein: CASGPPGAVNTEAFF
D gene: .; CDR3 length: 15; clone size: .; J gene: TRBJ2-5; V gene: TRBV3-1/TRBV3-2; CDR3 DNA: TGTGCCAGCAGCCAAGAGTCGCGCGGGCGAAAGACCCAGTACTTC; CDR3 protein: CASSQESRGRKTQYF
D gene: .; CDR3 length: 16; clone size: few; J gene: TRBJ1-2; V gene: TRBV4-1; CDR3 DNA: TGCGCCAGCAGCCAAGCCGGGTACGGGTTTAACTATGGCTACACCTTC; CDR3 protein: CASSQAGYGFNYGYTF
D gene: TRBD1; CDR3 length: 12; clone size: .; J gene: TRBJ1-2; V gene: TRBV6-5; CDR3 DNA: TGTGCCAGCAGTTTGGACAGGGATCATTCCACCTTC; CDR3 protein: CASSLDRDHSTF
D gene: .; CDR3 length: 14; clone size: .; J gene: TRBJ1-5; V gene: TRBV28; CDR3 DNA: TGTGCCAGCAGTTTTGGAGACAGCAATCAGCCCCAGCATTTT; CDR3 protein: CASSFGDSNQPQHF
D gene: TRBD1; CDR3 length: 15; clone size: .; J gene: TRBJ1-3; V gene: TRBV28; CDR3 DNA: TGTGCCAGCAATACAGGGGGGTTCTCTGGAAACACCATATATTTT; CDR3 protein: CASNTGGFSGNTIYF
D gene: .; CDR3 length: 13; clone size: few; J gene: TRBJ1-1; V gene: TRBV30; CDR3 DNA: TGTGCCTGGAGCTCAGACAGCTACACTGAAGCTTTCTTT; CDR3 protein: CAWSSDSYTEAFF
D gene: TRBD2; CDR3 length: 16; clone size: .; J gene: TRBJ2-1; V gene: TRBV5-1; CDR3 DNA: TGCGCCAACCCCTTATCGCGGGGGGCTTCCTACAATGAGCAGTTCTTC; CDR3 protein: CANPLSRGASYNEQFF
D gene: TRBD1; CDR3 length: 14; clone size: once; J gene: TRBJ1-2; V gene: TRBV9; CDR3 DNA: TGTGCCAGCAGCGCGACAGGGTTACTTTATGGCTACACCTTC; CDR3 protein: CASSATGLLYGYTF
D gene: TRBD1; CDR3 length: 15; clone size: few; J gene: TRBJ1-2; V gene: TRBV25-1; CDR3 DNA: TGTGCCAGCAGTGATTCGGGACAGTTTTATCATGGCTACACCTTC; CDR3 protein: CASSDSGQFYHGYTF
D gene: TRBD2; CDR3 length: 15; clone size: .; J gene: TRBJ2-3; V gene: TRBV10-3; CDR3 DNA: TGTGCCATCAGTGACAAGCGGGGGGGGACAGATACGCAGTATTTT; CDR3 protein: CAISDKRGGTDTQYF
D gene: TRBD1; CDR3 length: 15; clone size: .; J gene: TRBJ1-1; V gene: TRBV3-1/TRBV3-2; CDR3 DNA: TGTGCCAGCAGCCAACAAGGGGGCTTGAACACTGAAGCTTTCTTT; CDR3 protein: CASSQQGGLNTEAFF
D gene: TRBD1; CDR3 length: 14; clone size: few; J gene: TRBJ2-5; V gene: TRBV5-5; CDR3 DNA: TGTGCCAGCAGCTTGGGGACAGGGCGACAGACCCAGTACTTC; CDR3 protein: CASSLGTGRQTQYF
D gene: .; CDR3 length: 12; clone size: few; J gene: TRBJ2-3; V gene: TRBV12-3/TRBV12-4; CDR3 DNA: TGTGCCAGCAGCTTTTTCACAGATACGCAGTATTTT; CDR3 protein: CASSFFTDTQYF
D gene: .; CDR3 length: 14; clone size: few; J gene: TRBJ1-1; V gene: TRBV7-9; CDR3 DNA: TGTGCCAGCAGCTCCGCCCGGTCAAACACTGAAGCTTTCTTT; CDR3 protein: CASSSARSNTEAFF
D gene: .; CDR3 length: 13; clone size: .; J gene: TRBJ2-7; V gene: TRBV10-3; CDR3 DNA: TGTGCCATCAGTGAGTACGAGAGCTACGGGCAGTACTTC; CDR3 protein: CAISEYESYGQYF
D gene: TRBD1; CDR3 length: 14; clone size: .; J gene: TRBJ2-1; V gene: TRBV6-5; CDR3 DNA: TGTGCCAGCAGTCCGGGACAGGGGTACAATGAGCAGTTCTTC; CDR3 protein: CASSPGQGYNEQFF
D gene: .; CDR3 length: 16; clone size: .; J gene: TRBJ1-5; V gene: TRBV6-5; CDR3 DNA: TGTGCCAGCAGTTCCTCGGGATATGGCTCGGGACAGCCCCAGCATTTT; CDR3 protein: CASSSSGYGSGQPQHF
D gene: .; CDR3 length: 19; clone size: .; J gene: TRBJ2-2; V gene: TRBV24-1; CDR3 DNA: TGTGCCACCAGTGATTTTCGTGCGGGGGCCCTATCAAACACCGGGGAGCTGTTTTTT; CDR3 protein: CATSDFRAGALSNTGELFF
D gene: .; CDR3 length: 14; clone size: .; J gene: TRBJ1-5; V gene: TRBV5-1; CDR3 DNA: TGCGCCAGCAGCTTCGGGTCAGGGAATCAGCCCCAGCATTTT; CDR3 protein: CASSFGSGNQPQHF
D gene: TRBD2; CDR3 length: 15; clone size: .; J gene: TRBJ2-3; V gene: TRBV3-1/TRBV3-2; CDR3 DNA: TGTGCCAGCAGCCGGTTAGCGGGGAGCACAGATACGCAGTATTTT; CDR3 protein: CASSRLAGSTDTQYF
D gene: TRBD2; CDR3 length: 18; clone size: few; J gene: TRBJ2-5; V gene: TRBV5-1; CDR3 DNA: TGCGCCAGCAGCTTGAATTCGCAGACTAGCGGGGGATGGGAGACCCAGTACTTC; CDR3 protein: CASSLNSQTSGGWETQYF
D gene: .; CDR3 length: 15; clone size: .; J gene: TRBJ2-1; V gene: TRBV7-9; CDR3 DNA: TGTGCCAGCAGAAAAGCGGGTTCCTCCTACAATGAGCAGTTCTTC; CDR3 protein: CASRKAGSSYNEQFF
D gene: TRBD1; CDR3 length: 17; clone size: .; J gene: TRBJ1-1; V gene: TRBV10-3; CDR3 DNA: TGTGCCATCAGTGGCGTCCCGGGACAGGGCTCGTCCACTGAAGCTTTCTTT; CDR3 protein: CAISGVPGQGSSTEAFF
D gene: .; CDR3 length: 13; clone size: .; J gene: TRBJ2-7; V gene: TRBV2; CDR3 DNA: TGTGCCAGCAGTGACAGGGCTACGTACGAGCAGTACTTC; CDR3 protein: CASSDRATYEQYF
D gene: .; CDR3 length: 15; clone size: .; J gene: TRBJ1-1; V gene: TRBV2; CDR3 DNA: TGTGCCAGCATGAGACTTAAGCAGGGGTTGGCTGAAGCTTTCTTT; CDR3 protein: CASMRLKQGLAEAFF
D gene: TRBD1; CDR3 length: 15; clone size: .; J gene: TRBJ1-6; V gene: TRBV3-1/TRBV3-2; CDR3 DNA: TGTGCCAGCAGCCGCATCCAGGGGGCCGGGTCACCCCTCCACTTT; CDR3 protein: CASSRIQGAGSPLHF
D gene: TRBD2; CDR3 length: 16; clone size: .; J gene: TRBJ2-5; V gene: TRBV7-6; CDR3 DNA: TGTGCCAGCAGCTTAAAGCGGGGGGGCCTCCAAGAGACCCAGTACTTC; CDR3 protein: CASSLKRGGLQETQYF
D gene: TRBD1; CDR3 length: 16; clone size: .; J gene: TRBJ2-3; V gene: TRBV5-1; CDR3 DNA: TGCGCCAGCAGCTCTCAAGGGGGCCCGAGCACAGATACGCAGTATTTT; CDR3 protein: CASSSQGGPSTDTQYF
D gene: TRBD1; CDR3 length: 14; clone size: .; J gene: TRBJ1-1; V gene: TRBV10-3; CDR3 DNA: TGTGCCATCAGTGATCGCCGGGACAGGGTTGAAGCTTTCTTT; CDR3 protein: CAISDRRDRVEAFF